The 28 T cell receptor beta chains listed next were all sequenced from one sample in a study of blood T cell repertoires in COVID-19. Clones were sequenced by immunoSEQ multiplex PCR, and TCRdb holds only the in-frame ones, with some missing. The data show some 160,000 clones, roughly 80% seen once. Sequencing input: peripheral blood. The receptors were gathered from a man aged 50-60 years with active or convalescent COVID-19.

V gene TRBV9 combines with J gene TRBJ2-7; TRBD1 agrees at 7 bases. The J segment lost 3 bases and the V segment lost 0 bases, leaving 3 bases of the junction unmatched. Germline CDR1 is SGDLS and CDR2 is YYNGEE. The CDR3 covers 14 residues. CDR3 sequence: CASSVGDRVYEQYF. CDR3 in DNA: TGTGCCAGCAGCGTAGGGGACAGAGTCTACGAGCAGTACTTC.

The chain has TRBV9 and TRBJ1-4; the match to TRBD1 covers 7 bases. Trimming cost V 4 bases and J 4 bases; bases outside gene matches: 7. This CDR3 spans 15 amino acids. Germline values: CDR1 SGDLS, CDR2 YYNGEE. Here the CDR3 DNA reads TGTGCCAGCAGCACCGTCGGGACAGTTAATGAAAAACTGTTTTTT. Protein product: CASSTVGTVNEKLFF.

The V and J genes are TRBV13 and TRBJ1-5; 7 bases match TRBD1. There are 14 residues in the CDR3. Trimming removed 5 bases from V and 5 bases from J; junction bases left unmatched: 6. CDR1 and CDR2 (germline): PRHDT, FYEKMQ (reference sequence). CDR3 in amino acids: CASSRSDRDQPQHF. CDR3 nucleotides: TGTGCCAGCAGCCGATCCGACAGGGATCAGCCCCAGCATTTT. Drawing the rest from reference TRBV13 and TRBJ1-5, the complete variable domain is AAGVIQSPRHLIKEKRETATLKCYPIPRHDTVYWYQQGPGQDPQFLISFYEKMQSDKGSIPDRFSAQQFSDYHSELNMSSLELGDSALYFCASSRSDRDQPQHFGDGTRLSIL.

This clone was observed a single time. The chain joins TRBV10-3 to TRBJ2-7; 7 nucleotides match TRBD2. The length of the CDR3 is 13 residues. The germline V gene has CDR1 ENHRY and CDR2 SYGVKD. Losses at the gene ends were 4 bases for V and 3 bases for J; bases not matched to a gene: 3. The CDR3 DNA follows: TGTGCCATCAGTGGGGGGGGGAGCTACGAGCAGTACTTC. Amino acids: CAISGGGSYEQYF.

The rearrangement uses TRBV7-9 and TRBJ1-2, with D possibly being TRBD1 (6 bases). This CDR3 is 12 amino acids long. Germline CDR1 SEHNR, CDR2 FQNEAQ (reference sequence). Deletions cut 5 bases from V and 7 bases from J, with 11 bases between. The CDR3 protein is CASSPGQFGYTF. Here the CDR3 DNA reads TGTGCCAGCAGCCCAGGACAGTTTGGCTACACCTTC. Variable domain in full (rest from reference TRBV7-9 and TRBJ1-2): DTGVSQNPRHKITKRGQNVTFRCDPISEHNRLYWYRQTLGQGPEFLTYFQNEAQLEKSRLLSDRFSAERPKGSFSTLEIQRTEQGDSAMYLCASSPGQFGYTFGSGTRLTVV.

J is TRBJ2-5 and V is TRBV19, with D possibly matching TRBD2 (6 bases). This CDR3 comprises 14 residues. Germline V gives CDR1 LNHDA, CDR2 SQIVND (reference sequence). V lost 3 bases and J 2 bases, leaving 10 bases between the germline ends. The chain's CDR3 is CASSIGGGQETQYF. CDR3 DNA sequence: TGTGCCAGTAGTATTGGAGGAGGGCAAGAGACCCAGTACTTC.

The V and J genes are TRBV28 and TRBJ2-7, with TRBD1 matching over 8 bases. Looked up from germline, CDR1 is MDHEN and CDR2 is SYDVKM. The CDR3 covers 16 residues. After removal of 4 bases from V and 2 bases from J, the junction contained 10 bases not matched to a gene. The CDR3: CASSSHRGWRTYEQYF. DNA of the CDR3: TGTGCCAGCAGTTCCCACAGGGGGTGGCGAACCTACGAGCAGTACTTC.

The table lists this clone with a few counts. V is TRBV6-5 and J is TRBJ2-1; the match to TRBD2 covers 10 bases. V lost 6 bases, J lost 4 bases, and 6 bases stayed unmatched. This CDR3 spans 15 amino acids. Germline CDR1 MNHEY, CDR2 SVGAGI. In nucleotides, the CDR3 is TGTGCCAGCAGGTCAGCGGGAGGGGAATACAATGAGCAGTTCTTC. It is translated as CASRSAGGEYNEQFF.

This clone was seen once. The chain links TRBV15 to TRBJ2-7; possible D gene TRBD2, 5 bases. V shed 2 bases and J shed 6 bases, with 14 bases lying between them. CDR3 length: 14 amino acids. Looked up from germline, CDR1 is LNHNV and CDR2 is YYDKDF (reference sequence). CDR3 sequence reads: CATSRRTLAPEQYF. DNA for the CDR3: TGTGCCACCAGCAGAAGGACCCTAGCCCCCGAGCAGTACTTC. Full variable domain (remainder filled in from reference TRBV15 and TRBJ2-7): DAMVIQNPRYQVTQFGKPVTLSCSQTLNHNVMYWYQQKSSQAPKLLFHYYDKDFNNEADTPDNFQSRRPNTSFCFLDIRSPGLGDTAMYLCATSRRTLAPEQYFGPGTRLTVT.

The V and J genes are TRBV27 and TRBJ2-2, with TRBD1 matching 9 bases. J lost 1 base, V lost 5 bases, and 2 bases had no gene match. In germline, CDR1 is MNHEY, CDR2 SMNVEV (reference sequence). The CDR3 is 15 amino acids. CDR3 nucleotides: TGTGCCAGCAGTCACAGGGGGCGGAACACCGGGGAGCTGTTTTTT. Amino acid sequence: CASSHRGRNTGELFF.

This rearrangement joins TRBV9 to TRBJ2-5, with a weak D call TRBD1 (6 bases). V was cut by 3 bases and J by 2 bases, with 11 bases left in between. The CDR3 is 14 amino acids. The germline V gene encodes CDR1 SGDLS and CDR2 YYNGEE. The CDR3 protein is CASSESDSQETQYF. The DNA for the CDR3 is TGTGCCAGCAGCGAGTCGGACAGTCAAGAGACCCAGTACTTC.

The chain couples TRBV24-1 to TRBJ2-2, with 10 bases aligning to TRBD2. Losses at the gene ends were 7 bases for V and 1 base for J; bases not matched to a gene: 11. Germline CDR1 reads KGHDR; CDR2 reads SFDVKD. The CDR3 spans 18 residues. CDR3 sequence (DNA): TGTGCCACCAGCTCAGGGCTAGCGGGAGTGGAGAACACCGGGGAGCTGTTTTTT. It specifies CATSSGLAGVENTGELFF.

The chain links TRBV4-1 to TRBJ2-7; D unresolved. CDR3 length equals 14 residues. V dropped 1 base and J dropped 0 bases, with 7 bases sitting between them. The germline CDR1 and CDR2 sequences are MGHRA and YSYEKL. The CDR3 DNA follows: TGCGCCAGCAGCCAAGTTCTCAGCTCCTACGAGCAGTACTTC. It is translated as CASSQVLSSYEQYF.

J is TRBJ2-3 and V is TRBV5-1, with 14 bases lining up with TRBD2. Trimming took 4 bases from V and 2 from J; bases not matched to a gene: 3. The CDR3 runs to 16 residues. Germline CDR1 and CDR2: SGHRS and YFSETQ. CDR3 coding DNA: TGCGCCAGCAGCCTGACTAGCGGGAGGGCCACAGATACGCAGTATTTT. It codes for CASSLTSGRATDTQYF. Full variable domain (missing parts from reference TRBV5-1 and TRBJ2-3): KAGVTQTPRYLIKTRGQQVTLSCSPISGHRSVSWYQQTPGQGLQFLFEYFSETQRNKGNFPGRFSGRQFSNSRSEMNVSTLELGDSALYLCASSLTSGRATDTQYFGPGTRLTVL.

This clone was found once. The rearrangement links TRBV11-2 to TRBJ2-6; TRBD1 is a possible D gene (5 bases). V shed 5 bases and J shed 0 bases, with 11 bases lying between them. This CDR3 contains 16 residues. The V gene's germline CDR1 is SGHAT and CDR2 FQNNGV. The DNA of the CDR3 is TGTGCCAGCAGCCTCTACAGGTCCTCTGGGGCCAACGTCCTGACTTTC. Its protein product is CASSLYRSSGANVLTF.

The J gene is TRBJ2-1, the V gene TRBV7-3, with D possibly being TRBD2 (6 bases). This CDR3 has 16 amino acids. Trimming took 4 bases from V and 7 from J, leaving 20 bases between them. CDR1 and CDR2 (germline): SGHTA, FQGTGA. In DNA form, the CDR3 reads TGTGCCAGCAGCTCGGGTTGGGGAGCGGGTGATAATGAGCAGTTCTTC. Protein: CASSSGWGAGDNEQFF.

CDR3 amino acids: CASSHFTGSGANVLTF. The DNA of the CDR3 is TGTGCCAGCAGCCACTTTACAGGCTCTGGGGCCAACGTCCTGACTTTC. The J gene is TRBJ2-6, the V gene TRBV4-2; maybe TRBD1 (5 bases). This CDR3 has 16 residues. Looked up from germline, CDR1 is LGHNA and CDR2 is YNFKEQ. V lost 3 bases to trimming and J lost 0 bases, with 9 bases between them.

The V gene is TRBV5-1, the J gene TRBJ1-2, with 12 bases aligning to TRBD1. Looked up from germline, CDR1 is SGHRS and CDR2 is YFSETQ. This CDR3 spans 15 amino acids. V trimming: 1 base; J trimming: 6 bases; junction bases outside the gene matches: 4. CDR3 coding DNA: TGCGCCAGCAGCTTGATGGGACAGGGGGCGCATGGCTACACCTTC. Translating gives CASSLMGQGAHGYTF.

The chain is built from TRBV9 and TRBJ1-4, with D perhaps matching TRBD1 (6 bases). CDR1 and CDR2 from the germline V gene are SGDLS and YYNGEE. Trimming removed 0 bases from V and 4 bases from J, with 7 bases in between. This CDR3 has 14 residues. The CDR3: CASSVEGDNEKLFF. CDR3 coding DNA: TGTGCCAGCAGCGTAGAGGGGGATAATGAAAAACTGTTTTTT.

This clone was seen at least ten times. This chain links TRBV3-1 (or the pseudogene TRBV3-2) with TRBJ2-7; 7 positions agree with TRBD2. The CDR3 has 15 residues. Germline CDR1 reads LGHDT; CDR2 reads YNNKEL (reference sequence). V lost 4 bases and J lost 0; bases outside the gene matches: 6. The CDR3 here is CASSPISGVSYEQYF. CDR3 in DNA: TGTGCCAGCAGCCCAATAAGCGGGGTCTCCTACGAGCAGTACTTC.

The CDR3 DNA reads TGCGCCAGCAGTGACTTTGCGGGCAATGAGCAGTTCTTC. Amino acid sequence: CASSDFAGNEQFF. V and J are TRBV10-1 and TRBJ2-1; possible D gene TRBD2, 5 bases. V was pared by 3 bases and J by 6 bases, with 9 bases between. The germline gives CDR1 WNHNN, CDR2 SYGVQD (reference sequence). This CDR3 has 13 residues.

V gene TRBV7-3 combines with J gene TRBJ2-1; 7 nucleotides align to TRBD2. CDR3 length equals 14 residues. Germline-derived CDR1 and CDR2 are SGHTA and FQGTGA. After removal of 5 bases from V and 3 bases from J, the junction contained 4 bases not matched to a gene. This chain's CDR3 is CASSRTSDYNEQFF. CDR3 nucleotide sequence: TGTGCCAGCAGCCGTACTAGCGACTACAATGAGCAGTTCTTC.

This rearrangement joins TRBV19 to TRBJ1-1, with 8 positions matching TRBD1. This CDR3 spans 13 amino acids. Germline V gene sequence: CDR1 LNHDA, CDR2 SQIVND (reference sequence). Germline trimming cut 8 bases from V and 4 bases from J; bases unmatched to any gene: 6. The CDR3 DNA reads TGTGCCAGTTCACCAGGGGGCCTCACTGAAGCTTTCTTT. Its protein is CASSPGGLTEAFF.

The chain couples TRBV25-1 to TRBJ2-7; D might be TRBD2 (5 bases). Germline V lookup: CDR1 MGHDK, CDR2 SYGVNS. The CDR3 runs to 15 residues. The ends were cut back, 2 bases at V and 4 bases at J, with 15 bases in the middle. The DNA of the CDR3 is TGTGCCAGCAGTGAAACCGAGGGCCTAAGATACGAGCAGTACTTC. Its protein product is CASSETEGLRYEQYF.

The chain employs TRBV19 and TRBJ2-7, with 7 bases aligning to TRBD1. Germline CDR1 LNHDA, CDR2 SQIVND (reference sequence). After removal of 1 base from V and 4 bases from J, the junction contained 13 bases not matched to a gene. The CDR3 is 17 residues long. The CDR3 sequence is CASSIALPGQVSYEQYF. For the CDR3, the DNA is TGTGCCAGTAGTATAGCCCTCCCCGGACAGGTCTCATACGAGCAGTACTTC.

CDR3 residues: CASSYGRGNTEAFF. CDR3 in DNA: TGTGCCAGCAGTTACGGGCGGGGGAACACTGAAGCTTTCTTT. V usage is TRBV6-2 or TRBV6-3 and J usage is TRBJ1-1; D unresolved. Per the germline V gene, CDR1 is MNHEY and CDR2 is SVGEGT. CDR3 length: 14 residues. Trimming removed 2 bases at V and 1 base at J, with 8 bases between.

The rearrangement links TRBV5-1 to TRBJ1-1; TRBD1 might be the D (6 bases). Germline CDR1 is SGHRS and CDR2 is YFSETQ. Trimming pared 4 bases from V and 3 bases from J, leaving 16 bases between. The CDR3 totals 15 residues. Here the CDR3 reads CASSPEGGGYTEAFF. Written as DNA, the CDR3 is TGCGCCAGCAGCCCCGAGGGGGGGGGCTACACTGAAGCTTTCTTT.

The chain carries TRBV5-1 and TRBJ1-1; 12 bases agree with TRBD1. Germline CDR1 reads SGHRS; CDR2 reads YFSETQ. V shed 2 bases and J 0 bases; nucleotides not matched to a gene: 2. This CDR3 is 16 amino acids long. CDR3 amino acids: CASSLGTGGMNTEAFF. The CDR3 coding sequence is TGCGCCAGCAGCTTAGGGACAGGGGGCATGAACACTGAAGCTTTCTTT.